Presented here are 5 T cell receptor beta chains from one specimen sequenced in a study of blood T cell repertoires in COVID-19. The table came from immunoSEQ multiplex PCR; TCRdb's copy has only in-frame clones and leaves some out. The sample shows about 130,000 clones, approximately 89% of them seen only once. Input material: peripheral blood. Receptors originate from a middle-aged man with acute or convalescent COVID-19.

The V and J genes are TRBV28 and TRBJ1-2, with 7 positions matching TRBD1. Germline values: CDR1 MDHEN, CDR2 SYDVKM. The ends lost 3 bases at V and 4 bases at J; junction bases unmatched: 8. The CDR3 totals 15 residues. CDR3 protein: CASSFPTGPIYGYTF. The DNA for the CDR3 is TGTGCCAGCAGTTTCCCGACAGGGCCGATCTATGGCTACACCTTC.

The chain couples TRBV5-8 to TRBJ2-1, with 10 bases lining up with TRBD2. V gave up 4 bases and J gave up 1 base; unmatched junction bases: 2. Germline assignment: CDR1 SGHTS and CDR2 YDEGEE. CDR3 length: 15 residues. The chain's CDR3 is CASSLAGVSYNEQFF. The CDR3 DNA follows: TGTGCCAGCAGCCTAGCGGGGGTTTCCTACAATGAGCAGTTCTTC.

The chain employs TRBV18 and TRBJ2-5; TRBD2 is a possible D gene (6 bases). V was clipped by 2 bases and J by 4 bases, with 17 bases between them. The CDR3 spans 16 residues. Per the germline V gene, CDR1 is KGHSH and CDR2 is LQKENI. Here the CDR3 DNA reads TGTGCCAGCTCACCATTGGGACCCGGGGGATCAGAGACCCAGTACTTC. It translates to CASSPLGPGGSETQYF.

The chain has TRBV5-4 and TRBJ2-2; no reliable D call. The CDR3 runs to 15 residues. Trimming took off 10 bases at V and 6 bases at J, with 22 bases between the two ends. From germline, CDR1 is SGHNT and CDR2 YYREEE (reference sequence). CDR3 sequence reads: CASSAWPTEPGELFF. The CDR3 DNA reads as TGTGCCTCTTCCGCATGGCCAACAGAACCCGGGGAGCTGTTTTTT.

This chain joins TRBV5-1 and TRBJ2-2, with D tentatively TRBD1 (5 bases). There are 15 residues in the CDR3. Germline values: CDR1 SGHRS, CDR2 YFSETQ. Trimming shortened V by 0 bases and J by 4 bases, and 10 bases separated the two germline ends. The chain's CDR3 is CASSLVGRSTGELFF. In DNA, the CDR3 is TGCGCCAGCAGCTTGGTGGGGCGCAGCACCGGGGAGCTGTTTTTT.